Following are 14 T cell receptor beta chains from one sample sequenced in a study of cytomegalovirus exposure and HLA in healthy donors. In the PCR, 60 Vbeta and 13 Jbeta primers were used. Measured with immunoSEQ multiplex PCR; TCRdb has only the in-frame clones, and not every one. This sample has 150,000 to 160,000 clones, with about 74% found just once. The sample comprised PBMCs. These receptor sequences come from a woman in her forties in good health and CMV-seronegative.

The chain carries TRBV6-1 and TRBJ2-1; D is undetermined. This CDR3 comprises 11 residues. The ends were cut back, 7 bases at V and 6 bases at J, with 7 bases in the middle. Germline V gene sequence: CDR1 MNHNS, CDR2 SASEGT. CDR3: CASNPSNEQFF. CDR3 bases: TGTGCCAGCAATCCCTCCAATGAGCAGTTCTTC.

This clone was counted a single time. The J gene is TRBJ2-3, the V gene TRBV19; weak D call: TRBD2 (5 bases). V was shortened by 6 bases and J by 0 bases, with 10 bases between the two germline ends. CDR3 size: 14 residues. From germline, CDR1 is LNHDA and CDR2 SQIVND (reference sequence). DNA for the CDR3: TGTGCCAGTAGCCTCGGGGTTAGCACAGATACGCAGTATTTT. Translating it yields CASSLGVSTDTQYF.

This chain links TRBV7-2 with TRBJ2-2; 8 nucleotides agree with TRBD1. This CDR3 region has 15 residues. The ends lost 5 bases at V and 7 bases at J; junction bases unmatched: 9. The germline gives CDR1 SGHTA, CDR2 FQGNSA. In DNA, the CDR3 is TGTGCCAGCAGCGAAAGGACAGGGATCTACGGGGAGCTGTTTTTT. This gives the protein CASSERTGIYGELFF.

The V call is TRBV10-3, the J call TRBJ2-7; 10 bases fit TRBD1. Germline V lookup: CDR1 ENHRY, CDR2 SYGVKD. The CDR3 sequence is 14 residues long. V was pared by 10 bases and J by 4 bases, with 10 bases of the junction left unmatched. CDR3 DNA: TGTGCCACCTCGGGACAGGGGAATCCGTACGAGCAGTACTTC. As protein: CATSGQGNPYEQYF.

The chain joins TRBV27 to TRBJ2-7, with D tentatively TRBD2 (7 bases). Deletions cut 6 bases from V and 3 bases from J, with 21 bases between. The CDR3 runs to 16 residues. Germline CDR1 MNHEY, CDR2 SMNVEV (reference sequence). In nucleotides, the CDR3 is TGTGCCAGCAGCACAGGGTGGGGAGGGAGTATCTACGAGCAGTACTTC. Translation gives CASSTGWGGSIYEQYF.

The rearrangement joins TRBV19 to TRBJ2-2; D is possibly TRBD2 (6 bases). The CDR3 is 13 residues long. The germline CDR1 and CDR2 sequences are LNHDA and SQIVND (reference sequence). Trimming pared 8 bases from V and 6 bases from J, leaving 13 bases between. CDR3 bases: TGTGCCAGTGGCGGGGCCGTGGCCGGGGAGCTGTTTTTT. Amino acid sequence: CASGGAVAGELFF.

This chain joins TRBV6-5 and TRBJ2-2, with 7 bases identical to TRBD1. Germline V CDR1 and CDR2: MNHEY, SVGAGI. The V gene end was trimmed by 5 bases and the J gene end by 6 bases; junction bases not matched to a gene: 6. There are 14 residues in the CDR3. DNA for the CDR3: TGTGCCAGCAGTGTTAACAGGGGCCCCGGGGAGCTGTTTTTT. Protein product: CASSVNRGPGELFF.

The V gene is TRBV10-3, the J gene TRBJ1-2; 9 nucleotides match TRBD1. The CDR3 has 15 residues. The ends lost 1 base at V and 4 bases at J; junction bases unmatched: 4. Germline V gives CDR1 ENHRY, CDR2 SYGVKD. CDR3 DNA: TGTGCCATCAGTGAGTTCACAGGGGGCGGCTATGGCTACACCTTC. This translates into CAISEFTGGGYGYTF.

The CDR3 here is CASSRPLAASYEQYF. The DNA of the CDR3 is TGTGCCAGCAGTCGCCCCCTAGCGGCTTCCTACGAGCAGTACTTC. The rearrangement links TRBV28 to TRBJ2-7; 7 bases are a match to TRBD2. With V trimmed by 5 bases and J by 1 base, 8 bases remained unmatched. This CDR3 is built from 15 residues. CDR1 is MDHEN and CDR2 is SYDVKM in the germline V gene.

The chain recombines TRBV5-8 with TRBJ2-3; a weak D match, TRBD1 (6 bases). The germline V gene encodes CDR1 SGHTS and CDR2 YDEGEE. The V gene lost 4 bases and the J gene lost 10 bases, with 13 bases spanning the gap. This CDR3 spans 12 amino acids. The CDR3 loop reads CASSPRGEAQYF. The CDR3 region has the DNA TGTGCCAGCAGCCCCAGGGGTGAGGCGCAGTATTTT.

V is TRBV5-1 and J is TRBJ1-5; D perhaps matches TRBD1 (6 bases). The germline gives CDR1 SGHRS, CDR2 YFSETQ. This CDR3 comprises 15 residues. V was clipped by 0 bases and J by 7 bases, with 14 bases between them. The CDR3 here is CASSLEGGGIQPQHF. As DNA, the CDR3 is TGCGCCAGCAGCTTGGAAGGGGGGGGTATACAGCCCCAGCATTTT.

This chain uses TRBV13 with TRBJ1-2; tentative D call: TRBD1 (6 bases). The CDR3 runs to 16 residues. Germline loops: CDR1 PRHDT, CDR2 FYEKMQ (reference sequence). Trimming left V 5 bases short and J 4 bases short, with 20 bases between. In DNA form, the CDR3 reads TGTGCCAGCAGCACCCCACCCTCAACAGGGTTCTATGGCTACACCTTC. The encoded protein is CASSTPPSTGFYGYTF. Filled out from reference TRBV13 and TRBJ1-2, the complete variable domain reads AAGVIQSPRHLIKEKRETATLKCYPIPRHDTVYWYQQGPGQDPQFLISFYEKMQSDKGSIPDRFSAQQFSDYHSELNMSSLELGDSALYFCASSTPPSTGFYGYTFGSGTRLTVV.

V gene TRBV5-4 combines with J gene TRBJ1-1; D remains ambiguous. The V gene lost 5 bases and the J gene lost 3 bases, with 14 bases spanning the gap. Germline assignment: CDR1 SGHNT and CDR2 YYREEE (reference sequence). The CDR3 totals 14 residues. The CDR3: CASSLWAGDTEAFF. As DNA, the CDR3 is TGTGCCAGCAGTCTCTGGGCAGGTGACACTGAAGCTTTCTTT.

This clone was observed a single time. The chain uses TRBV27 and TRBJ2-1; the D gene is possibly TRBD1 (5 bases). The germline CDR1 and CDR2 sequences are MNHEY and SMNVEV (reference sequence). CDR3 size: 16 residues. Trimming stripped 7 bases from V and 4 bases from J, with 20 bases between. For the CDR3, the DNA is TGTGCCAGCAAACCTTGGACACCCAACAGTTACAATGAGCAGTTCTTC. Protein sequence: CASKPWTPNSYNEQFF.